This T cell receptor (beta chain) was recovered during a study of blood T cell repertoires in COVID-19. Across the whole study: Sites in the United States, Italy and Spain provided acute and convalescent COVID-19 samples. PBMCs, B-cell-depleted T cells, or T cells provided the cDNA or gDNA that made up the material.

Seattle researchers signed up patients amid active infection and tracked them longitudinally. The V end was cut by 0 bases, the J end by 1 base, with 12 bases between. The CDR3 consists of 16 residues. Germline-derived CDR1 and CDR2 are SGHRS and YFSETQ. In the authors' workflow: The assay estimated nucleated cells by amplifying reference gene primers. Sequencing used immunoSEQ multiplex PCR; TCRdb keeps in-frame clones, though not all of them. Clone size and V and J calls were adopted from that table, with D and trimming inferred from the DNA. The table lists around 400,000 clones, 70% to 90% of them singletons.

The J gene is TRBJ2-3, the V gene TRBV5-1; a possible D gene is TRBD2 (5 bases). The clonotype was recovered from a woman aged 25 to 39 with COVID-19, enrolled during active disease. Sequenced: peripheral blood. The CDR3 region is CASSLDGLRGTDTQYF. The CDR3 nucleotides are TGCGCCAGCAGCTTGGATGGGCTGAGGGGCACAGATACGCAGTATTTT. The full variable domain, with the rest looked up from reference TRBV5-1 and TRBJ2-3, is KAGVTQTPRYLIKTRGQQVTLSCSPISGHRSVSWYQQTPGQGLQFLFEYFSETQRNKGNFPGRFSGRQFSNSRSEMNVSTLELGDSALYLCASSLDGLRGTDTQYFGPGTRLTVL.